The TCR beta chain under discussion was sequenced for a study of patients and donors after allogeneic stem cell transplantation. Germline values: CDR1 ENHRY, CDR2 SYGVKD. V lost 5 bases to trimming and J lost 0 bases, with 10 bases between them. The CDR3 totals 14 residues. In TCRdb, the RT-PCR reads were re-called with MiXCR into one record per CDR3 protein. The sample has more than 150,000 distinct CDR3 sequences; 24% are singletons. The rearrangement links TRBV10-3 to TRBJ1-1; a possible D gene is TRBD1 (5 bases). This clonotype was obtained from a human donor who was either an allogeneic HSCT recipient or a stem cell or donor lymphocyte infusion donor (not recorded which). It is not recorded whose cells these are; they may come from a transplant donor. Sequencing was done on a sample of blood, either unsorted or a sorted T cell fraction (not recorded which). This CDR3 reads CAISRDPMNTEAFF. The CDR3 nucleotides are TGTGCCATCAGTAGGGACCCTATGAACACTGAAGCTTTCTTT.